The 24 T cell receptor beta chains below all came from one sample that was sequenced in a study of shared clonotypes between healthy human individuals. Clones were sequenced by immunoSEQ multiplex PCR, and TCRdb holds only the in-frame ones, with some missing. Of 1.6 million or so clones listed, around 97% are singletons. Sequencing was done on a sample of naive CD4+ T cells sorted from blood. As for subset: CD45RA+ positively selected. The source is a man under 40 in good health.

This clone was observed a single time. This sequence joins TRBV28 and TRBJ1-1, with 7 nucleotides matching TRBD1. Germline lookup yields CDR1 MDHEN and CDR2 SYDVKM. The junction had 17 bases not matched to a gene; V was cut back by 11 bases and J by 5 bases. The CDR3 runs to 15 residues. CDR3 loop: CAASLATGPMTEAFF. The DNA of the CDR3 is TGTGCCGCCTCCCTTGCGACAGGGCCTATGACTGAAGCTTTCTTT.

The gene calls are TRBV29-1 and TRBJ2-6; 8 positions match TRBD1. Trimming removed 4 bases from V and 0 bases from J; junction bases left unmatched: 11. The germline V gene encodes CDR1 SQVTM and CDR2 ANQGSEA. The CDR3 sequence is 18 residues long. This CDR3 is CSVGGSGTGVSGANVLTF. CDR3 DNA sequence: TGCAGCGTTGGGGGATCCGGGACAGGAGTCTCTGGGGCCAACGTCCTGACTTTC.

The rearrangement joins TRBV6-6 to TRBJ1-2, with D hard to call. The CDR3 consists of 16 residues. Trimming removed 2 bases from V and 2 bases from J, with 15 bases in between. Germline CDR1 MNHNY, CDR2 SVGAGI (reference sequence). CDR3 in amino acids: CASSYTRGRGNYGYTF. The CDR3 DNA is TGTGCCAGCAGTTACACTCGGGGAAGAGGGAACTATGGCTACACCTTC.

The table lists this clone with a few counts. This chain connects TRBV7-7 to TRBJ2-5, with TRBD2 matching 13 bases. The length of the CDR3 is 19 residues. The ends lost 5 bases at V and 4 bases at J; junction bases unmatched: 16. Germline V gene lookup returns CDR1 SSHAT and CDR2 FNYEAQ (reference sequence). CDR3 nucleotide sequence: TGTGCCAGCAGCCCGGGGGCCTCGGGACTAGCGGGATCCGCAGAGACCCAGTACTTC. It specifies CASSPGASGLAGSAETQYF.

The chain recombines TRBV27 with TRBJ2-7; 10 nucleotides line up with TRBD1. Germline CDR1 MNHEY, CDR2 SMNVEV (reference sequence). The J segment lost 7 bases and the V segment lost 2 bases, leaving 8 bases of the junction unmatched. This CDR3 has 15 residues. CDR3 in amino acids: CASSLKGQGLREQYF. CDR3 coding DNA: TGTGCCAGCAGTTTAAAGGGACAGGGGCTCCGGGAGCAGTACTTC.

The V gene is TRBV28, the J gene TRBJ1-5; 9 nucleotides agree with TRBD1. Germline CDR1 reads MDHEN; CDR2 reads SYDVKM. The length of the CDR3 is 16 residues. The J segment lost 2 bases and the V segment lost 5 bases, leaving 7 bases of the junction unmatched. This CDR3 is CASSVDRGRGNQPQHF. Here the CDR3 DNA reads TGTGCCAGCAGTGTGGACAGGGGTCGAGGCAATCAGCCCCAGCATTTT.

The CDR3 loop is CASSPRQSYNEQFF. In nucleotides, the CDR3 is TGTGCCAGCAGTCCCCGACAGTCCTACAATGAGCAGTTCTTC. The V gene is TRBV6-5, the J gene TRBJ2-1, with D tentatively TRBD1 (5 bases). Germline V gene sequence: CDR1 MNHEY, CDR2 SVGAGI. This CDR3 is built from 14 residues. The V end lost 5 bases, the J end lost 1 base, and 9 bases lay between the germline ends.

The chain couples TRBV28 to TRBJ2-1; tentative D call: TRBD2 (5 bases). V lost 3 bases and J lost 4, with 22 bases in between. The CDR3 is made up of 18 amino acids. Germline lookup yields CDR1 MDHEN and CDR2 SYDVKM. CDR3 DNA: TGTGCCAGCAGTTTCCCGATTTTACTGAGCGGAATTTACAATGAGCAGTTCTTC. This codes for CASSFPILLSGIYNEQFF.

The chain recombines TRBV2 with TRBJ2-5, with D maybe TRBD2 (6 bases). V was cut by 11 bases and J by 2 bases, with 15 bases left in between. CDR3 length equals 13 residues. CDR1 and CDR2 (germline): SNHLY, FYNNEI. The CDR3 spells CAGSPRGQETQYF. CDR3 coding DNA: TGTGCCGGGTCCCCTCGGGGGCAAGAGACCCAGTACTTC.

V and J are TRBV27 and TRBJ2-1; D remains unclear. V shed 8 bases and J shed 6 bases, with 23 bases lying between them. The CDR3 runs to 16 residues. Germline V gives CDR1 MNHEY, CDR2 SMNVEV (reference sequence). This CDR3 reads CASLPSRRPTGNEQFF. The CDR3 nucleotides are TGTGCCAGCCTCCCCTCGAGGAGACCAACGGGCAATGAGCAGTTCTTC.

This CDR3 reads CASGPRILDEQYF. The CDR3 DNA follows: TGTGCCAGCGGCCCGAGGATTTTAGACGAGCAGTACTTC. The genes are TRBV7-2 and TRBJ2-7; D gene unclear. Deletions cut 8 bases from V and 5 bases from J, with 16 bases between. Germline V gene lookup returns CDR1 SGHTA and CDR2 FQGNSA. The CDR3 runs to 13 residues.

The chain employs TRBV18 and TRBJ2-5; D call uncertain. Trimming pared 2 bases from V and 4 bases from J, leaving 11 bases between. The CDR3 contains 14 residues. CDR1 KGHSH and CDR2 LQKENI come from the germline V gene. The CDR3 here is CASSPSAVVETQYF. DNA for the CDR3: TGTGCCAGCTCACCAAGTGCGGTGGTAGAGACCCAGTACTTC.

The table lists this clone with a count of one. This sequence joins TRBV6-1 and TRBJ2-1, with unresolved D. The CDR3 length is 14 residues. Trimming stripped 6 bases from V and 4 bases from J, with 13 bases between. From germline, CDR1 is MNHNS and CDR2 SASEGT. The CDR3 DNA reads TGTGCCAGCAGGTACGCCCGAGATTACAATGAGCAGTTCTTC. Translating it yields CASRYARDYNEQFF.

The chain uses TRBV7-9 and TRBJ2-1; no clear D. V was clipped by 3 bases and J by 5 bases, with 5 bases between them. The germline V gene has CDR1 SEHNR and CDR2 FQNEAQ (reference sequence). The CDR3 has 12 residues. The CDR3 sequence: CASSFVNNEQFF. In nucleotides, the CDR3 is TGTGCCAGCAGCTTTGTGAACAATGAGCAGTTCTTC.

CDR3 in amino acids: CSVGTPSRLGPGSYEQYF. CDR3 DNA: TGCAGCGTGGGGACCCCCTCAAGATTGGGGCCAGGGTCTTACGAGCAGTACTTC. The chain couples TRBV29-1 to TRBJ2-7; D might be TRBD1 or TRBD2, each matching 5 bases. CDR3 length equals 18 residues. Germline loops: CDR1 SQVTM, CDR2 ANQGSEA. The germline V and J ends were trimmed by 6 bases and 4 bases, with 31 bases remaining between them.

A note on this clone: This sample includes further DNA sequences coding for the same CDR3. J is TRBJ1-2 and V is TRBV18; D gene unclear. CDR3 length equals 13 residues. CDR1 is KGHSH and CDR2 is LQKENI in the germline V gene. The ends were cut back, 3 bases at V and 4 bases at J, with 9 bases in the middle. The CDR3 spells CASSPPGSYGYTF. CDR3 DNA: TGTGCCAGCTCACCCCCCGGCTCCTATGGCTACACCTTC.

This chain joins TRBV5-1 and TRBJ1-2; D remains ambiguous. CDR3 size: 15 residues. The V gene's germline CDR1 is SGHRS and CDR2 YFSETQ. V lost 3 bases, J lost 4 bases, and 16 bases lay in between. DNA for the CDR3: TGCGCCAGCAGCTACGACAAAGGGATGAGCTATGGCTACACCTTC. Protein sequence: CASSYDKGMSYGYTF.

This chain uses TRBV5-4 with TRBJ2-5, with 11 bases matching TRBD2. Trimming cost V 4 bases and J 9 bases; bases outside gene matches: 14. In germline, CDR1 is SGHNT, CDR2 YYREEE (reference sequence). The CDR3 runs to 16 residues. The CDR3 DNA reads TGTGCCAGCAGCCGCAATAGCGGGAGGGCCCAGCCTGCCCAGTACTTC. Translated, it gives CASSRNSGRAQPAQYF. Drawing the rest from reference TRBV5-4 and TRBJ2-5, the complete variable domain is ETGVTQSPTHLIKTRGQQVTLRCSSQSGHNTVSWYQQALGQGPQFIFQYYREEENGRGNFPPRFSGLQFPNYSSELNVNALELDDSALYLCASSRNSGRAQPAQYFGPGTRLLVL.

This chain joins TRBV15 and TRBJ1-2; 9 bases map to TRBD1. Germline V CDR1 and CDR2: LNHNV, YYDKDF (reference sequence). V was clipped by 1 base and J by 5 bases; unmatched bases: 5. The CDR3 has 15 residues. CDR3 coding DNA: TGTGCCACCAGCAGAGCTCGACAGGGGGGGTATGGCTACACCTTC. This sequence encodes CATSRARQGGYGYTF.

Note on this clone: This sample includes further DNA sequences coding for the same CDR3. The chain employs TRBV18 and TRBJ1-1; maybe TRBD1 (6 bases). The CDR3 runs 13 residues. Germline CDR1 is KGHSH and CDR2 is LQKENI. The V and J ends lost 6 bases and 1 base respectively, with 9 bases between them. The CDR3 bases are TGTGCCAGCTCTCGGGACAAGAACACTGAAGCTTTCTTT. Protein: CASSRDKNTEAFF.

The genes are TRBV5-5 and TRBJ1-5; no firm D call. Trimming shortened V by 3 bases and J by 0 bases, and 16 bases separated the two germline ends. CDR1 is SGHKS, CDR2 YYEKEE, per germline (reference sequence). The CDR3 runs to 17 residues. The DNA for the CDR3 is TGTGCCAGCAGCTCTGTGGTCCGCACAGATAGCAATCAGCCCCAGCATTTT. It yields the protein CASSSVVRTDSNQPQHF. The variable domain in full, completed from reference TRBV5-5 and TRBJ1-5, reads DAGVTQSPTHLIKTRGQQVTLRCSPISGHKSVSWYQQVLGQGPQFIFQYYEKEERGRGNFPDRFSARQFPNYSSELNVNALLLGDSALYLCASSSVVRTDSNQPQHFGDGTRLSIL.

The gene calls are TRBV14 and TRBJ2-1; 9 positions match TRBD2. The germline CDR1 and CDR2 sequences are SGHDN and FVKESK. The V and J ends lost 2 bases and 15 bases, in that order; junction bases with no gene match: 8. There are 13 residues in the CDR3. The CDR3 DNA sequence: TGTGCCAGCAGCCAAAACTCCGGGACTAGCCTGTTCTTC. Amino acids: CASSQNSGTSLFF.

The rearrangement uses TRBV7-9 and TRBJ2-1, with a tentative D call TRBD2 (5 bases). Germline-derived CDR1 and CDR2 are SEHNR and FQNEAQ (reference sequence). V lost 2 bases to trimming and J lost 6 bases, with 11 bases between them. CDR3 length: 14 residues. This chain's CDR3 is CASSLSSTSNEQFF. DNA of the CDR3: TGTGCCAGCAGCTTATCTTCTACTAGCAATGAGCAGTTCTTC.

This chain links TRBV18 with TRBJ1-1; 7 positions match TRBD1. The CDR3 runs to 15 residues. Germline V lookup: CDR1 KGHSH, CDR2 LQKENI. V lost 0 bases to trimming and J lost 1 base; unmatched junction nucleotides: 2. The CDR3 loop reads CASSPPDRRNTEAFF. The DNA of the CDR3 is TGTGCCAGCTCACCACCGGACAGGAGGAACACTGAAGCTTTCTTT.